What follows are 29 T cell receptor beta chains derived from one specimen sequenced in a study of post-analysis software for immune sequencing data (dated by TCRdb to between 2014 and 2017). Library construction relied on PCR. TCRdb names Illumina HiSeq 2500 as the instrument used. To reduce PCR and sequencing biases, unique molecular identifiers were incorporated into the TCR beta cDNA libraries. Clones were called with MiXCR by TCRdb after fastp trimmed the public reads at Q25, and only in-frame beta chains were retained. Rows are unified per CDR3 protein, each entry keeping the most common DNA and genes. This sample lists about 760,000 distinct CDR3 sequences; less than 35% were detected once. The ten biggest clones cover around 0.56% of the sample. Here is what the overall study found, with its caveats: Significantly higher frequencies in patients than in controls were found for roughly 5 TRBV segments, including TRBV5-6, TRBV5-1 and TRBV20-1.

These TCRs' antigens remain unknown. Material for sequencing was blood. All receptors come from a girl between 10 and 17 years old with multiple sclerosis.

The rearrangement uses TRBV20-1 and TRBJ2-1; D gene uncertain. This CDR3 is 12 amino acids long. V lost 5 bases and J 9 bases, leaving 14 bases between the germline ends. Per the germline V gene, CDR1 is DFQATT and CDR2 is SNEGSKA (reference sequence). The CDR3 DNA reads as TGCAGTGCTCGTTGGGGATCCAGTGAGCAGTTCTTC. It codes for CSARWGSSEQFF.

This clonotype was counted a few times. The V and J genes are TRBV20-1 and TRBJ2-7; D is perhaps TRBD1 (6 bases). Germline-derived CDR1 and CDR2 are DFQATT and SNEGSKA (reference sequence). The CDR3 extends over 13 amino acids. Trimming stripped 6 bases from V and 0 bases from J, with 12 bases between. The CDR3 reads CSAEGVDSYEQYF. In DNA form, the CDR3 reads TGCAGTGCCGAGGGGGTAGACTCCTACGAGCAGTACTTC.

The chain is built from TRBV27 and TRBJ2-7; either TRBD1 or TRBD2 may fit D (6 bases each). CDR3 length: 15 residues. V lost 5 bases and J lost 3, with 17 bases in between. The germline V gene encodes CDR1 MNHEY and CDR2 SMNVEV (reference sequence). For the CDR3, the DNA is TGTGCCAGCAGTGAGCAGATTAGGGGGGTCTACGAGCAGTACTTC. This translates into CASSEQIRGVYEQYF.

This chain uses TRBV28 with TRBJ1-1; TRBD1 might be the D (6 bases). The CDR3 contains 12 residues. Germline CDR1 and CDR2: MDHEN and SYDVKM. CDR3 protein: CTILGAVTEAFF. The CDR3, as DNA: TGTACCATCCTGGGGGCGGTCACTGAAGCTTTCTTT.

V and J are TRBV7-2 and TRBJ2-7; the D call may be TRBD1 or TRBD2 (5 bases each). Per germline, CDR1 SGHTA and CDR2 FQGNSA. Trimming removed 4 bases from V and 4 bases from J, with 11 bases in between. The CDR3 covers 13 residues. The chain's CDR3 is CASSWTQGYEQYF. CDR3 nucleotides: TGTGCCAGCAGCTGGACTCAGGGTTACGAGCAGTACTTC. The full variable domain, completed using reference TRBV7-2 and TRBJ2-7, is GAGVSQSPSNKVTEKGKDVELRCDPISGHTALYWYRQSLGQGLEFLIYFQGNSAPDKSGLPSDRFSAERTGGSVSTLTIQRTQQEDSAVYLCASSWTQGYEQYFGPGTRLTVT.

The genes are TRBV12-3 or TRBV12-4 and TRBJ1-1; D gene ambiguous. The CDR3 covers 11 residues. With 7 bases removed from V and 5 bases from J, the gap between germline ends came to 8 bases. The CDR3 loop is CASTSGTEAFF. The CDR3 DNA sequence: TGTGCCAGCACCTCGGGGACTGAAGCTTTCTTT.

This clonotype was detected a few times. V gene TRBV10-3 combines with J gene TRBJ2-7; no clear D gene. There are 14 residues in the CDR3. Germline V CDR1 and CDR2: ENHRY, SYGVKD. The germline V and J ends were trimmed by 6 bases and 0 bases, with 12 bases remaining between them. DNA for the CDR3: TGTGCCATCAGGAATTCTACAGCCTCCTACGAGCAGTACTTC. This encodes CAIRNSTASYEQYF.

This clonotype was observed a handful of times. DNA for the CDR3: TGTGCCAGCACGGAAGCATATGGCTACACCTTC. Its protein is CASTEAYGYTF. J is TRBJ1-2 and V is TRBV6-1, with unresolved D. The germline V and J ends were trimmed by 7 bases and 5 bases, with 8 bases remaining between them. The CDR3 is made up of 11 amino acids. CDR1 MNHNS and CDR2 SASEGT come from the germline V gene.

The CDR3 region is CSARASTGSSYEQYF. The CDR3 coding sequence is TGCAGTGCTAGAGCCTCGACAGGGAGCTCCTACGAGCAGTACTTC. This chain uses TRBV20-1 with TRBJ2-7; 7 positions agree with TRBD1. Germline assignment: CDR1 DFQATT and CDR2 SNEGSKA (reference sequence). Unmatched junction bases numbered 6, after V lost 1 base and J lost 0 bases. There are 15 residues in the CDR3.

The chain recombines TRBV20-1 with TRBJ2-3, with 9 positions matching TRBD2. The CDR3 covers 14 residues. After removal of 4 bases from V and 2 bases from J, the junction contained 4 bases not matched to a gene. CDR1 and CDR2 (germline): DFQATT, SNEGSKA (reference sequence). CDR3 sequence: CSAISSGATDTQYF. CDR3 nucleotides: TGCAGTGCTATATCTAGCGGGGCCACAGATACGCAGTATTTT.

Only a few counts were recorded for this clonotype. The V and J genes are TRBV7-2 and TRBJ2-4; D is uncertain. Germline V gives CDR1 SGHTA, CDR2 FQGNSA. Trimming took off 1 base at V and 0 bases at J, with 4 bases between the two ends. This CDR3 contains 14 residues. Here the CDR3 DNA reads TGTGCCAGCAGCTTAGAGGTAGCCAAAAACATTCAGTACTTC. Protein product: CASSLEVAKNIQYF.

The chain carries TRBV27 and TRBJ2-7; 7 nucleotides agree with TRBD1. The germline V gene encodes CDR1 MNHEY and CDR2 SMNVEV (reference sequence). Germline trimming cut 4 bases from V and 5 bases from J; bases unmatched to any gene: 5. The CDR3 length is 13 residues. CDR3 in amino acids: CASSSDRVHEQYF. The CDR3 nucleotides are TGTGCCAGCAGTTCTGACAGGGTCCACGAGCAGTACTTC.

The chain links TRBV27 to TRBJ2-3; D perhaps matches TRBD2 (6 bases). The CDR3 runs 16 residues. Trimming stripped 5 bases from V and 0 bases from J, with 15 bases between. The germline V gene encodes CDR1 MNHEY and CDR2 SMNVEV (reference sequence). The DNA for the CDR3 is TGTGCCAGCAGTACCACGGGGGTACTTAGCACAGATACGCAGTATTTT. It yields the protein CASSTTGVLSTDTQYF.

The V call is TRBV18, the J call TRBJ1-6, with D hard to call. Trimming stripped 3 bases from V and 5 bases from J, with 14 bases between. Germline CDR1 KGHSH, CDR2 LQKENI. There are 16 residues in the CDR3. CDR3 amino acids: CASSPDDKYNNSPLHF. Here the CDR3 DNA reads TGTGCCAGCTCACCGGATGACAAGTACAATAATTCACCCCTCCACTTT.

The J gene is TRBJ2-3, the V gene TRBV25-1; 7 bases agree with TRBD2. J was trimmed by 4 bases and V by 3 bases; bases with no gene match: 4. The CDR3 is made up of 14 amino acids. Per germline, CDR1 MGHDK and CDR2 SYGVNS. Written as DNA, the CDR3 is TGTGCCAGCAGTGACGGCCTAGCGGCAGATACGCAGTATTTT. Amino acid sequence: CASSDGLAADTQYF.

The sample holds a few counts of this clonotype. The chain is built from TRBV7-2 and TRBJ1-2; no clear D gene. V dropped 11 bases and J dropped 3 bases, with 7 bases sitting between them. The germline V gene encodes CDR1 SGHTA and CDR2 FQGNSA. The CDR3 spans 10 residues. The DNA of the CDR3 is TGTGCCCGGAGGGACTATGGCTACACCTTC. This gives the protein CARRDYGYTF.

This clonotype was counted ten times or more. The chain joins TRBV20-1 to TRBJ2-3; D is possibly TRBD1 or TRBD2 (6 bases each). V lost 6 bases and J 2 bases, leaving 15 bases between the germline ends. CDR3 length: 14 amino acids. Looked up from germline, CDR1 is DFQATT and CDR2 is SNEGSKA (reference sequence). CDR3 loop: CSAGTSDYTDTQYF. The DNA for the CDR3 is TGCAGTGCCGGGACATCGGACTACACAGATACGCAGTATTTT.

The chain links TRBV6-5 to TRBJ1-4; 11 bases map to TRBD1. The V and J ends lost 7 bases and 7 bases, in that order; junction bases with no gene match: 2. Germline V gene data show CDR1 as MNHEY and CDR2 as SVGAGI. The CDR3 length is 13 residues. The CDR3 protein is CASMGQGGEKLFF. The CDR3 DNA sequence: TGTGCCAGCATGGGACAGGGGGGTGAAAAACTGTTTTTT.

The sample holds a few counts of this clonotype. CDR3 nucleotide sequence: TGTGCCACCAGCAGAGGCGAGGCTAGCGGCCGGGATGAGCAGTTCTTC. Its translation is CATSRGEASGRDEQFF. V gene TRBV15 combines with J gene TRBJ2-1; 7 bases match TRBD2. The CDR3 extends over 16 amino acids. J was trimmed by 8 bases and V by 1 base; bases with no gene match: 11. The germline CDR1 and CDR2 sequences are LNHNV and YYDKDF (reference sequence).

This clonotype was observed a few times. This sequence joins TRBV7-9 and TRBJ1-6; weak D call: TRBD1 (6 bases). Trimming removed 0 bases at V and 8 bases at J, with 8 bases between. Germline V gene data show CDR1 as SEHNR and CDR2 as FQNEAQ (reference sequence). This CDR3 spans 14 amino acids. CDR3 sequence (DNA): TGTGCCAGCAGCTTAGCAGGGGGGCATTCACCCCTCCACTTT. The encoded protein is CASSLAGGHSPLHF.

In this sample, this clonotype turned up a few times. This chain links TRBV7-2 with TRBJ1-5; no clear D gene. V was clipped by 1 base and J by 3 bases, with 7 bases between them. The CDR3 sequence is 14 residues long. Per germline, CDR1 SGHTA and CDR2 FQGNSA. The CDR3 reads CASSLGETNQPQHF. The CDR3 DNA is TGTGCCAGCAGCTTAGGGGAGACCAATCAGCCCCAGCATTTT.

There are a few counts of this clonotype. The chain combines TRBV7-9 with TRBJ2-1; D is perhaps TRBD1 (6 bases). The length of the CDR3 is 20 residues. Germline lookup yields CDR1 SEHNR and CDR2 FQNEAQ (reference sequence). With 1 base removed from V and 5 bases from J, the gap between germline ends came to 27 bases. CDR3 nucleotides: TGTGCCAGCAGCTTAGGGTCCCTCAGGGGCCGCTTTCGAACGGACAATGAGCAGTTCTTC. Protein sequence: CASSLGSLRGRFRTDNEQFF.

The chain joins TRBV20-1 to TRBJ1-1; no clear D gene. The length of the CDR3 is 12 residues. V lost 0 bases, J lost 6 bases, and 8 bases lay in between. The germline gives CDR1 DFQATT, CDR2 SNEGSKA (reference sequence). In DNA, the CDR3 is TGCAGTGCTAGAGATCGGCACGCTGAAGCTTTCTTT. It encodes CSARDRHAEAFF.

This clonotype was counted at least ten times. The rearrangement uses TRBV25-1 and TRBJ2-5; D gene ambiguous. The CDR3 has 14 amino acids. Trimming pared 1 base from V and 2 bases from J, leaving 8 bases between. Looked up from germline, CDR1 is MGHDK and CDR2 is SYGVNS. CDR3 region: CASSEWRQQETQYF. CDR3 DNA: TGTGCCAGCAGTGAATGGCGGCAGCAAGAGACCCAGTACTTC.

This clonotype has a handful of counts. The genes are TRBV6-2 or TRBV6-3 and TRBJ2-1, with 7 bases that match TRBD2. Looked up from germline, CDR1 is MNHEY and CDR2 is SVGEGT. The CDR3 consists of 16 residues. Unmatched junction bases numbered 15, after V lost 6 bases and J lost 7 bases. The chain's CDR3 is CASSRETPGGPNEQFF. DNA of the CDR3: TGTGCCAGCAGCCGAGAGACACCGGGGGGTCCTAATGAGCAGTTCTTC.

This clonotype was observed a few times. The chain employs TRBV7-9 and TRBJ2-1; maybe TRBD2 (5 bases). Germline CDR1 and CDR2: SEHNR and FQNEAQ (reference sequence). This CDR3 has 17 residues. Trimming shortened V by 4 bases and J by 0 bases, and 16 bases separated the two germline ends. CDR3 nucleotides: TGTGCCAGCAGCTCCCCAGACGAGCGGCACTCCTACAATGAGCAGTTCTTC. It is translated as CASSSPDERHSYNEQFF.

This clonotype was seen more than once but under ten times. The chain uses TRBV20-1 and TRBJ2-5; 9 nucleotides align to TRBD1. From germline, CDR1 is DFQATT and CDR2 SNEGSKA (reference sequence). This CDR3 contains 17 residues. V shed 3 bases, J shed 0 bases, and the junction held 11 bases outside the gene matches. In DNA form, the CDR3 reads TGCAGTGCTAGGGTTCTGGGACAGGGCTTGTACCAAGAGACCCAGTACTTC. Its protein product is CSARVLGQGLYQETQYF.

This clonotype was recorded only once. One end of the junction is discordant with germline, which a read error may explain. J is TRBJ2-2 and V is TRBV29-1; 8 nucleotides align to TRBD2. The CDR3 has 14 residues. Per germline, CDR1 SQVTM and CDR2 ANQGSEA. The CDR3 DNA reads as TGCAGCGCCAGTCGGGCGGGGGGCTACGGGGAGCGGTTTTTT. This encodes CSASRAGGYGERFF.

This chain links TRBV20-1 with TRBJ2-4; D uncertain. Matching the DNA end better, TRBJ2-7 makes the J call doubtful. This CDR3 is built from 14 residues. The V gene's germline CDR1 is DFQATT and CDR2 SNEGSKA (reference sequence). The CDR3 loop is CSARSMQAEYEQYF. As DNA, the CDR3 is TGCAGTGCTAGAAGCATGCAGGCCGAATACGAGCAGTACTTC.